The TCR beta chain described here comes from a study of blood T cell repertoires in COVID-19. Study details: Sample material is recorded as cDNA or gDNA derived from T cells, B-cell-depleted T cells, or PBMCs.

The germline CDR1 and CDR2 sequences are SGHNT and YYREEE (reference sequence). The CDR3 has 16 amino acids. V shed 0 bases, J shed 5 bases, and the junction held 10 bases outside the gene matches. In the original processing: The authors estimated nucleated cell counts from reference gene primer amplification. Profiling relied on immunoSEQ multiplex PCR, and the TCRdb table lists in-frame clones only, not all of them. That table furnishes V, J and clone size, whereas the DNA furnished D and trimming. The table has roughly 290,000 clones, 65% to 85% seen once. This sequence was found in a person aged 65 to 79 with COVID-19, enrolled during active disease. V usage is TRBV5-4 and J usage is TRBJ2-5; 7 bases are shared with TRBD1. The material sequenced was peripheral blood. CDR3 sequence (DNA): TGTGCCAGCAGCTTGGGGGCAGGGGGTAGTGGGGAGACCCAGTACTTC. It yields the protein CASSLGAGGSGETQYF.